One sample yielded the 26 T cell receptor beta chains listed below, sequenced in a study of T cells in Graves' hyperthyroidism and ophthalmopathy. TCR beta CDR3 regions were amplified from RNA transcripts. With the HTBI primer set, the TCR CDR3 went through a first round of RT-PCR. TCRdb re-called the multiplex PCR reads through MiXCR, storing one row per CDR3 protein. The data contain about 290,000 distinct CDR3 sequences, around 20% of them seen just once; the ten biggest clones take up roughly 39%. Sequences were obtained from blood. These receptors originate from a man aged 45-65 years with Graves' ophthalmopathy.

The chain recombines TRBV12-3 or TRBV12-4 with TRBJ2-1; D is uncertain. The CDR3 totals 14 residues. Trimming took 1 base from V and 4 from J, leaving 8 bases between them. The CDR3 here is CASSLGGVYNEQFF. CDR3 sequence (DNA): TGTGCCAGCAGTTTAGGCGGTGTGTACAATGAGCAGTTCTTC.

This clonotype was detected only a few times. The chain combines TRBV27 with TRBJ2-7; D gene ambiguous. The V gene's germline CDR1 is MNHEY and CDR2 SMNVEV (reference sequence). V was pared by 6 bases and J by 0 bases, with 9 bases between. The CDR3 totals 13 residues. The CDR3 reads CASRKGSSYEQYF. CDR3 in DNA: TGTGCCAGCAGGAAGGGTAGCTCCTACGAGCAGTACTTC.

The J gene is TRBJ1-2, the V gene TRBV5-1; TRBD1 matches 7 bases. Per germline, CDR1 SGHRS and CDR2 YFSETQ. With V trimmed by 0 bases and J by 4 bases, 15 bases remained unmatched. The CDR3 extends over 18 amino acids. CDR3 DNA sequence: TGCGCCAGCAGCTTGGATTTTGGGACAGCCCAAGGAACCTATGGCTACACCTTC. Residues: CASSLDFGTAQGTYGYTF.

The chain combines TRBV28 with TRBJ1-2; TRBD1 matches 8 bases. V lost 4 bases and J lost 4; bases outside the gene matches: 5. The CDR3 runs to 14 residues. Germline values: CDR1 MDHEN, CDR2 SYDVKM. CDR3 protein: CASSWQGAGYGYTF. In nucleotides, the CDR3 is TGTGCCAGCAGTTGGCAGGGGGCAGGCTATGGCTACACCTTC.

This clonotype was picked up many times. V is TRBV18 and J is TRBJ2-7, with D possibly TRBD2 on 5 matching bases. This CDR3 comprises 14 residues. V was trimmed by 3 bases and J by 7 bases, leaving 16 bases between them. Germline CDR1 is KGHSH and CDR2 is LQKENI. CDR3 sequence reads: CASSPSSSLGEQYF. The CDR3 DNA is TGTGCCAGCTCACCCTCTAGCAGCCTGGGGGAGCAGTACTTC.

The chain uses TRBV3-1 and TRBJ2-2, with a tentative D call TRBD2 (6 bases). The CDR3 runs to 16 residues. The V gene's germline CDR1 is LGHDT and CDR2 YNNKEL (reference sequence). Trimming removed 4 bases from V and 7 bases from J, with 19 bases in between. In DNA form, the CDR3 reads TGTGCCAGCAGCCGTGGGACTTTCTCAGGCTACGGGGAGCTGTTTTTT. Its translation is CASSRGTFSGYGELFF.

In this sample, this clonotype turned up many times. CDR3 sequence reads: CASSSLGQYYEQYF. In DNA, the CDR3 is TGTGCCAGCAGCTCGCTGGGACAGTACTACGAGCAGTACTTC. The gene calls are TRBV11-2 and TRBJ2-7, with 7 positions matching TRBD1. V lost 4 bases to trimming and J lost 3 bases; unmatched junction nucleotides: 6. The CDR3 sequence is 14 residues long. Germline-derived CDR1 and CDR2 are SGHAT and FQNNGV.

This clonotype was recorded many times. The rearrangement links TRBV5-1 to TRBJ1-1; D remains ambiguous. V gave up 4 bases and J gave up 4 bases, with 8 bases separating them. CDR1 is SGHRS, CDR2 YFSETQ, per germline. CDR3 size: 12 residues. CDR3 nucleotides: TGCGCCAGCAGCGACCTTGGCACTGAAGCTTTCTTT. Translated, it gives CASSDLGTEAFF.

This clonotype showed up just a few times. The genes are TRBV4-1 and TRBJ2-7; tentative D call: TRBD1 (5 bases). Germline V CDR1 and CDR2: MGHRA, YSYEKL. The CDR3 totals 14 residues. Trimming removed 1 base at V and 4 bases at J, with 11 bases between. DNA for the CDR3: TGCGCCAGCAGCCAAGGGACGGACATGTACGAGCAGTACTTC. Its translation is CASSQGTDMYEQYF.

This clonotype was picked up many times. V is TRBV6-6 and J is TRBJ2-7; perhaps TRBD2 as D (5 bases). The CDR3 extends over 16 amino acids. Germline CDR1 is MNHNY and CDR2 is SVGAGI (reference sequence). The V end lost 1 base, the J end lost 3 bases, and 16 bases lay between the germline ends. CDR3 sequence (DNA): TGTGCCAGCAGTTACTTAAACCCACGGGGATACTACGAGCAGTACTTC. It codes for CASSYLNPRGYYEQYF.

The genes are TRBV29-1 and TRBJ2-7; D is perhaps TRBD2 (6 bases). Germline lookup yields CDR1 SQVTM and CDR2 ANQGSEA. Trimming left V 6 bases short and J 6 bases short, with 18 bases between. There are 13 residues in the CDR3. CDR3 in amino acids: CSVRTGGRGEQYF. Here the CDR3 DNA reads TGCAGCGTAAGGACTGGAGGGAGAGGCGAGCAGTACTTC.

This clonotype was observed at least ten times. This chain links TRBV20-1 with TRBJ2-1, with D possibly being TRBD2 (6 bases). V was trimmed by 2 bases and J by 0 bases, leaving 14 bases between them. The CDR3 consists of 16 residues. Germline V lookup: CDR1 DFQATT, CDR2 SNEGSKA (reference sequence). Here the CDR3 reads CSARPPLASSYNEQFF. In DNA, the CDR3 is TGCAGTGCTAGACCCCCTCTAGCGAGCTCCTACAATGAGCAGTTCTTC.

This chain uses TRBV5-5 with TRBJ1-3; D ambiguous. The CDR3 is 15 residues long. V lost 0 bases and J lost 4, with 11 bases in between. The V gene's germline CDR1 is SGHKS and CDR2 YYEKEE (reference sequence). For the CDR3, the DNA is TGTGCCAGCAGCTTGGGTTTTGGGTTCGGAAACACCATATATTTT. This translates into CASSLGFGFGNTIYF.

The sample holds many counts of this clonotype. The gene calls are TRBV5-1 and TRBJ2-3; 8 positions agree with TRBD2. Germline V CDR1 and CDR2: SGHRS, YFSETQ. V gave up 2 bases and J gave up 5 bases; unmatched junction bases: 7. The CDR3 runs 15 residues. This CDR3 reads CASSFGLALGDTQYF. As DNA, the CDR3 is TGCGCCAGCAGCTTCGGACTAGCCCTCGGAGATACGCAGTATTTT.

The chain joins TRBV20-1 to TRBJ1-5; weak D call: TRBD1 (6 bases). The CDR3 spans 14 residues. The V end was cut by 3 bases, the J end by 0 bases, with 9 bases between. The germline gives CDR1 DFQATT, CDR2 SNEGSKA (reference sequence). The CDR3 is CSASRGHSNQPQHF. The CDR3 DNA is TGCAGTGCTAGTCGGGGACATAGCAATCAGCCCCAGCATTTT.

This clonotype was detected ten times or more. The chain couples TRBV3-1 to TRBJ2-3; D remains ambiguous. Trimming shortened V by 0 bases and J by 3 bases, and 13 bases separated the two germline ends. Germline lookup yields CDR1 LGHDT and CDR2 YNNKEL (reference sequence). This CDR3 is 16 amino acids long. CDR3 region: CASSQDRAGATDTQYF. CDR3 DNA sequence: TGTGCCAGCAGCCAAGATCGGGCAGGCGCTACAGATACGCAGTATTTT.

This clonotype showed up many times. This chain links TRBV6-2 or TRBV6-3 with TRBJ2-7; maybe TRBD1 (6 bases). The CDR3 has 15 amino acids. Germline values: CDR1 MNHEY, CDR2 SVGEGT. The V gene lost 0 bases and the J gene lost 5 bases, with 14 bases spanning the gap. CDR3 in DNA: TGTGCCAGCAGTTACTCGACGGTGGGGGCCCACGAGCAGTACTTC. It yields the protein CASSYSTVGAHEQYF.

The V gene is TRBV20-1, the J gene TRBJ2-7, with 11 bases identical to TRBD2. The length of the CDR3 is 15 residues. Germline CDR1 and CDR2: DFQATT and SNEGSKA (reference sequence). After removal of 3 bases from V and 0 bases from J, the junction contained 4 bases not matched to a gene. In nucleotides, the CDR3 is TGCAGTGCTAGCGCGCTAGCGGGAGGCTCCTACGAGCAGTACTTC. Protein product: CSASALAGGSYEQYF.

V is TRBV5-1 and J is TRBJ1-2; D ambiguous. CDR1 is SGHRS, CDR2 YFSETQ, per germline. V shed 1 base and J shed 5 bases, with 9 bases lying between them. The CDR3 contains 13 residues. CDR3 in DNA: TGCGCCAGCAGCTTGACGCAGCAATATGGCTACACCTTC. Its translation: CASSLTQQYGYTF.

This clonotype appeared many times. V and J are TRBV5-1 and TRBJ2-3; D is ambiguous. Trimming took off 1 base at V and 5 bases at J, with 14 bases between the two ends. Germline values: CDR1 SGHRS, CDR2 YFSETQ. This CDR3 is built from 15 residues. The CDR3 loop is CASSLTARSQDTQYF. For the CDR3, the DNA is TGCGCCAGCAGCTTGACGGCTAGAAGTCAAGATACGCAGTATTTT.

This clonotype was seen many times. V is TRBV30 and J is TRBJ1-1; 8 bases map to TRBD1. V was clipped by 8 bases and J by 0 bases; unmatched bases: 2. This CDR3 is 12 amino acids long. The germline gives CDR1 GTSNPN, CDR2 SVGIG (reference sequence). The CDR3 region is CARQGMNTEAFF. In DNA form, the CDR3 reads TGTGCCCGACAGGGGATGAACACTGAAGCTTTCTTT.

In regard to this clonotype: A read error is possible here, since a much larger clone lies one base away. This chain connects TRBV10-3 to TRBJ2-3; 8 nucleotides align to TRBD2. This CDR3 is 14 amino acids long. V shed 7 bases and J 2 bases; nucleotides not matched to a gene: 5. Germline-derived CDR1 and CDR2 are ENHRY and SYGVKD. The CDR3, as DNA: TGTGCCATCACGGCGGGAGGCCCCACAGATACGCAGTATTTT. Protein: CAITAGGPTDTQYF.

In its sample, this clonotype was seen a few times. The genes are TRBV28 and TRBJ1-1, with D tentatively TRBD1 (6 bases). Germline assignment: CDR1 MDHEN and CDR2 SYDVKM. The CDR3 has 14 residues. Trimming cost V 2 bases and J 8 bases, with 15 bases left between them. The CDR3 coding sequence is TGTGCCAGCAGTTTAAAGGGTGGGGGCTTCGAAGCTTTCTTT. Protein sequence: CASSLKGGGFEAFF. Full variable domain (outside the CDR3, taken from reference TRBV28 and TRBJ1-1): DVKVTQSSRYLVKRTGEKVFLECVQDMDHENMFWYRQDPGLGLRLIYFSYDVKMKEKGDIPEGYSVSREKKERFSLILESASTNQTSMYLCASSLKGGGFEAFFGQGTRLTVV.

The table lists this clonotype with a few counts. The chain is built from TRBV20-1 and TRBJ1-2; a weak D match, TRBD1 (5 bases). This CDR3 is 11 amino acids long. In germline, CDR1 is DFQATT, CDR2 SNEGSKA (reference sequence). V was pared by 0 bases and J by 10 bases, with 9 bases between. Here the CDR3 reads CSARERGAYTF. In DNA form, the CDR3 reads TGCAGTGCTAGAGAGAGAGGGGCCTACACCTTC.

CDR3 region: CASSLFGGGVTEAFF. The DNA for the CDR3 is TGTGCCAGCAGTTTATTTGGGGGTGGGGTCACTGAAGCTTTCTTT. V is TRBV28 and J is TRBJ1-1, with D possibly being TRBD1 (5 bases). The CDR3 runs to 15 residues. Germline loops: CDR1 MDHEN, CDR2 SYDVKM. V dropped 1 base and J dropped 4 bases, with 13 bases sitting between them.

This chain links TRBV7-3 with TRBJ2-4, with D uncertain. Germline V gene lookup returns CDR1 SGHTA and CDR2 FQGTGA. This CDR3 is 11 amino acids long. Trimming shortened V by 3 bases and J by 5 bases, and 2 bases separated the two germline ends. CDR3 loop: CASSFQNIQYF. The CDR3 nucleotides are TGTGCCAGCAGCTTTCAAAACATTCAGTACTTC.